The 11 T cell receptor beta chains below were found in one sample sequenced in a study of beta chain features in type 1 diabetes (dated by TCRdb to 2017 to 2018). The protocol used for the library was the immunoSEQ multiplex PCR assay. The entire amount of isolated RNA was reverse transcribed using the High Capacity cDNA Reverse Transcription Kit, so the sequenced TCRB transcripts were expressed ones. The immuneACCESS repertoire file appears here via TCRdb, limited to in-frame rearrangements. These files lack a portion of the clones; in checked studies, under half of the deficit traces to unresolved V genes, and the cause of the others is not known. The sample table lists 350,000 to 400,000 clones, roughly 16% of them with a count of one. Clones ranked in the top ten supply roughly 0.017% of the sample. Sequences were obtained from naive CD4+ T cells from blood. Interpreted using the paper, the cell subset or site label stands for: true naive CD4+ T cells. The receptors originated from a woman younger than 30 in good health.

The CDR3 DNA follows: TGCGCCAGCAGCTGGGGCAGGGGCAGCACAGATACGCAGTATTTT. Protein: CASSWGRGSTDTQYF. The V call is TRBV5-1, the J call TRBJ2-3; weak D call: TRBD1 (6 bases). V lost 3 bases and J lost 0, with 11 bases in between. Germline CDR1 is SGHRS and CDR2 is YFSETQ. The CDR3 consists of 15 residues.

This clone appeared a few times. This chain links TRBV9 with TRBJ2-7; 10 bases are shared with TRBD2. The CDR3 extends over 13 amino acids. J lost 7 bases, V lost 2 bases, and 3 bases had no gene match. CDR1 is SGDLS, CDR2 YYNGEE, per germline. CDR3 coding DNA: TGTGCCAGCAGCGTTGGGACTAGCGTGGAGCAGTACTTC. This translates into CASSVGTSVEQYF. The full variable domain, rest sourced from reference TRBV9 and TRBJ2-7, is DSGVTQTPKHLITATGQRVTLRCSPRSGDLSVYWYQQSLDQGLQFLIQYYNGEERAKGNILERFSAQQFPDLHSELNLSSLELGDSALYFCASSVGTSVEQYFGPGTRLTVT.

The J gene is TRBJ1-2, the V gene TRBV9, with 8 positions matching TRBD1. Germline CDR1 SGDLS, CDR2 YYNGEE. The CDR3 runs 15 residues. Losses at the gene ends were 4 bases for V and 8 bases for J; bases not matched to a gene: 13. The CDR3: CASSPEQGGPWGYTF. The CDR3 DNA is TGTGCCAGCAGCCCGGAACAGGGGGGTCCTTGGGGCTACACCTTC.

The chain couples TRBV19 to TRBJ2-7; TRBD2 matches 7 bases. J gave up 1 base and V 6 bases, and 6 bases lay outside the gene matches. The germline V gene encodes CDR1 LNHDA and CDR2 SQIVND (reference sequence). The CDR3 has 14 residues. CDR3 amino acids: CASRIRGDSYEQYF. The CDR3, as DNA: TGTGCCAGTAGGATCCGGGGGGATTCCTACGAGCAGTACTTC.

The chain combines TRBV30 with TRBJ1-4; TRBD1 might be the D (6 bases). Per germline, CDR1 GTSNPN and CDR2 SVGIG (reference sequence). V was pared by 5 bases and J by 7 bases, with 14 bases between. The CDR3 sequence is 13 residues long. The chain's CDR3 is CAWARGGVEKLFF. The CDR3 region has the DNA TGTGCCTGGGCCCGGGGGGGCGTTGAAAAACTGTTTTTT. The whole variable domain, filled in from reference TRBV30 and TRBJ1-4, reads SQTIHQWPATLVQPVGSPLSLECTVEGTSNPNLYWYRQAAGRGLQLLFYSVGIGQISSEVPQNLSASRPQDRQFILSSKKLLLSDSGFYLCAWARGGVEKLFFGSGTQLSVL.

This clone turned up a few times. The chain has TRBV6-6 and TRBJ2-7; weak D call: TRBD2 (5 bases). The germline CDR1 and CDR2 sequences are MNHNY and SVGAGI (reference sequence). The length of the CDR3 is 13 residues. Trimming took off 8 bases at V and 2 bases at J, with 13 bases between the two ends. The CDR3 bases are TGTGCCAGCGCGGAGGCACTACCCTACGAGCAGTACTTC. Translated, it gives CASAEALPYEQYF.

CDR3 nucleotides: TGCAGCGCTAAGGACAGGGATCAGCCCCAGCATTTT. Translating it yields CSAKDRDQPQHF. The chain recombines TRBV29-1 with TRBJ1-5; 8 bases match TRBD1. This CDR3 comprises 12 residues. The germline CDR1 and CDR2 sequences are SQVTM and ANQGSEA. The ends lost 7 bases at V and 5 bases at J; junction bases unmatched: 4.

This clone has a handful of counts. This chain links TRBV4-3 with TRBJ2-1, with 7 bases identical to TRBD1. The CDR3 contains 15 residues. V gave up 10 bases and J gave up 0 bases; unmatched junction bases: 9. CDR1 is LGHNA, CDR2 YSLEER, per germline. The CDR3 reads CATGTVYNSYNEQFF. For the CDR3, the DNA is TGCGCCACCGGGACAGTTTATAACTCCTACAATGAGCAGTTCTTC.

This rearrangement joins TRBV23-1 to TRBJ1-2, with 10 bases that match TRBD1. TRBV23-1 is assigned to the ORF class and has an uncertain function. This CDR3 has 15 residues. Trimming cost V 4 bases and J 8 bases; bases outside gene matches: 10. The CDR3 nucleotides are TGCGCCAGCAGTCTGGGGGACAGGGGAAGTAGCGGCTACACCTTC. Amino acids: CASSLGDRGSSGYTF.

This sequence joins TRBV30 and TRBJ1-5, with D possibly matching TRBD1 (5 bases). The germline V gene encodes CDR1 GTSNPN and CDR2 SVGIG (reference sequence). The CDR3 covers 14 residues. Trimming removed 1 base at V and 1 base at J, with 8 bases between. The DNA of the CDR3 is TGTGCCTGGAGTGCCTGGACAAGCAATCAGCCCCAGCATTTT. It encodes CAWSAWTSNQPQHF.

This clone came up a few times. An end of the junction does not agree with germline; a read error may underlie this. This chain uses TRBV9 with TRBJ2-7, with 10 bases fitting TRBD1. CDR1 is SGDLS, CDR2 YYNGEE, per germline. The CDR3 spans 15 residues. In DNA form, the CDR3 reads TGTGCCGGCAGCCCGGGACAGGGGCACTCCTACGAGCAGTACTTC. It translates to CAGSPGQGHSYEQYF.